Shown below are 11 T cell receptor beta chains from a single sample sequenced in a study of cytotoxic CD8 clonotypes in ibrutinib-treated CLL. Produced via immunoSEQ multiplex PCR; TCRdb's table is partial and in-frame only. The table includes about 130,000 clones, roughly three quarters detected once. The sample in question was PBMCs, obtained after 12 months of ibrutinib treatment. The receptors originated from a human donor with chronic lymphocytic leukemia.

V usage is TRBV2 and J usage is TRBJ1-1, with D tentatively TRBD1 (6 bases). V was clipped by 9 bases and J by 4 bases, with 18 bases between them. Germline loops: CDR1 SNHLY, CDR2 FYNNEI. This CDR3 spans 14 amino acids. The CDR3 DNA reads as TGTGCCAGTAACCGCGGGGGGGCTAGCACTGAAGCTTTCTTT. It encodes CASNRGGASTEAFF.

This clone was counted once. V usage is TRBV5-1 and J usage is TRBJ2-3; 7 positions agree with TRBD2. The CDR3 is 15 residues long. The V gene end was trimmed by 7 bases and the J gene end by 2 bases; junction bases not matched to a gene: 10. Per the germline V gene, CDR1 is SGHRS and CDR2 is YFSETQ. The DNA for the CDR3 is TGCGCCAGCCCCCCTGCGGGGGACTCCACAGATACGCAGTATTTT. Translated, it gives CASPPAGDSTDTQYF.

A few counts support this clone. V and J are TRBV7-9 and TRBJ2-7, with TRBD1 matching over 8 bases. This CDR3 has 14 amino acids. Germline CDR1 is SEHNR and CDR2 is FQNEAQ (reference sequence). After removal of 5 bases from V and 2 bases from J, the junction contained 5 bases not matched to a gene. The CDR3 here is CASSLGTGAYEQYF. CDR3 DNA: TGTGCCAGCAGCCTCGGGACAGGAGCCTACGAGCAGTACTTC.

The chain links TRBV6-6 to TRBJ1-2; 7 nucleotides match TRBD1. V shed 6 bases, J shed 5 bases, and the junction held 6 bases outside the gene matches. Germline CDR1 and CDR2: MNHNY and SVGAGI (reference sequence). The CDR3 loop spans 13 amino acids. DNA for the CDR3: TGTGCCAGCAGGCCCCCAGGGGGGTATGGCTACACCTTC. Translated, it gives CASRPPGGYGYTF.

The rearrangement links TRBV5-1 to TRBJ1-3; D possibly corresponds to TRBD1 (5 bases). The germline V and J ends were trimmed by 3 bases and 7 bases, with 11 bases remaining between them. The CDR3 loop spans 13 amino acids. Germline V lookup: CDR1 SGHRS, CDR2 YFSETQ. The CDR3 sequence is CASSSDIGNTIYF. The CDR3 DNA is TGCGCCAGCAGCTCGGACATTGGGAACACCATATATTTT.

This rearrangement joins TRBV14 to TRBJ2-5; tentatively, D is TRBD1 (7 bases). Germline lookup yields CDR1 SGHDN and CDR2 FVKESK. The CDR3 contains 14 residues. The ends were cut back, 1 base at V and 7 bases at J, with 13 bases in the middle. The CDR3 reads CASSQAGQEGTQYF. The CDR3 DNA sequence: TGTGCCAGCAGCCAAGCTGGACAGGAGGGGACCCAGTACTTC.

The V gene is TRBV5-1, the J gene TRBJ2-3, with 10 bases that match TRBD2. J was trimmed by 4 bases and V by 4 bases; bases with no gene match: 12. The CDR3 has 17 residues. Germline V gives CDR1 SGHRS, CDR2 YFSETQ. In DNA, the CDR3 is TGCGCCAGCAGCCCGACTCGGCTTAGCGGGAGGTCAGATACGCAGTATTTT. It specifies CASSPTRLSGRSDTQYF.

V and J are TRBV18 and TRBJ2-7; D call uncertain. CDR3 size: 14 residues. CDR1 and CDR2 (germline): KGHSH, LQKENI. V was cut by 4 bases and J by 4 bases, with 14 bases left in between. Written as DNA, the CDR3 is TGTGCCAGCTCACAAAACCAGGACGGGTACGAGCAGTACTTC. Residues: CASSQNQDGYEQYF.

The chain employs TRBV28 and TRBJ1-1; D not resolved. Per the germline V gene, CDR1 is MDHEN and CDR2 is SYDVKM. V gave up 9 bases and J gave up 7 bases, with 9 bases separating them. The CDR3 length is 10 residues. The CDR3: CASSQIEAFF. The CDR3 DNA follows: TGTGCCAGTAGTCAGATTGAAGCTTTCTTT.

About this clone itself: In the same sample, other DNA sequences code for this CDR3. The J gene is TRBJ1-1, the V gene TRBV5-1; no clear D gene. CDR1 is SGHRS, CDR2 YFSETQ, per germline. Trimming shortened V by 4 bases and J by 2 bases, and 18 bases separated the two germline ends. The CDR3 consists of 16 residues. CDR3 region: CASSLIGLGLNTEAFF. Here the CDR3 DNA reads TGCGCCAGCAGCCTGATAGGACTGGGATTAAACACTGAAGCTTTCTTT.

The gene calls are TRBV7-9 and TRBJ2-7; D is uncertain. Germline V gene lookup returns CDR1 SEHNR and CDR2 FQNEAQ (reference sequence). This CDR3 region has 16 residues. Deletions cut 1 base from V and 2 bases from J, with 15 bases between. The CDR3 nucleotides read TGTGCCAGCAGCTTAGAGCGTTCAGACGGAGCCTACGAGCAGTACTTC. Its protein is CASSLERSDGAYEQYF. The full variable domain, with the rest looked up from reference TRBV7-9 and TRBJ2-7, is DTGVSQNPRHKITKRGQNVTFRCDPISEHNRLYWYRQTLGQGPEFLTYFQNEAQLEKSRLLSDRFSAERPKGSFSTLEIQRTEQGDSAMYLCASSLERSDGAYEQYFGPGTRLTVT.